The 7 T cell receptor beta chains reported below all come from one sample, sequenced in a study of T cells in localized non-small cell lung cancer. Method: immunoSEQ multiplex PCR; TCRdb's copy keeps in-frame clones and lacks some. The sample holds about 40,000 clones, around 86% seen once. The source was peripheral blood mononuclear cells, collected before any cancer treatment. The receptor source for this set is a male donor at least 60 years old with stage II lung adenocarcinoma.

This CDR3 is CASSLSLAPYNEQFF. The CDR3 nucleotides read TGTGCCAGCAGTTTATCGCTAGCGCCATACAATGAGCAGTTCTTC. The rearrangement uses TRBV27 and TRBJ2-1; TRBD2 is a possible D gene (6 bases). CDR3 length equals 15 residues. Germline CDR1 reads MNHEY; CDR2 reads SMNVEV (reference sequence). V lost 0 bases to trimming and J lost 4 bases, with 10 bases between them.

The sample holds one count of this clone. The V and J genes are TRBV7-2 and TRBJ2-7, with D possibly being TRBD1 or TRBD2 (5 bases each). The ends were cut back, 1 base at V and 1 base at J, with 11 bases in the middle. Germline assignment: CDR1 SGHTA and CDR2 FQGNSA. The CDR3 is made up of 15 amino acids. The CDR3 nucleotides are TGTGCCAGCAGCTTAGGAGGGGCAGGGTCCTACGAGCAGTACTTC. Its translation is CASSLGGAGSYEQYF.

The V gene is TRBV28, the J gene TRBJ2-5, with D tentatively TRBD1 (5 bases). V was trimmed by 4 bases and J by 5 bases, leaving 8 bases between them. There are 12 residues in the CDR3. In germline, CDR1 is MDHEN, CDR2 SYDVKM. In DNA form, the CDR3 reads TGTGCCAGCAGTTCCAGGGTTGAGACCCAGTACTTC. It specifies CASSSRVETQYF.

This rearrangement joins TRBV6-4 to TRBJ2-7, with 7 bases lining up with TRBD1. From germline, CDR1 is MRHNA and CDR2 SNTAGT. The length of the CDR3 is 14 residues. With 3 bases clipped from V and 7 bases from J, the junction kept 9 bases outside the gene matches. The chain's CDR3 is CASSEQGKDSEQYF. In DNA form, the CDR3 reads TGTGCCAGCAGTGAACAGGGGAAGGACAGTGAGCAGTACTTC.

V is TRBV5-1 and J is TRBJ2-2, with a weak D call TRBD2 (5 bases). The CDR3 runs to 14 residues. Germline V gene lookup returns CDR1 SGHRS and CDR2 YFSETQ. The V end lost 3 bases, the J end lost 1 base, and 7 bases lay between the germline ends. The CDR3 region is CASSSGRNTGELFF. CDR3 DNA: TGCGCCAGCAGCTCGGGGAGGAACACCGGGGAGCTGTTTTTT.

The table lists this clone with a count of one. The chain employs TRBV30 and TRBJ1-2; tentative D call: TRBD1 (6 bases). V gave up 2 bases and J gave up 4 bases, with 14 bases separating them. Germline V lookup: CDR1 GTSNPN, CDR2 SVGIG (reference sequence). The CDR3 covers 14 residues. CDR3 nucleotide sequence: TGTGCCTGGAGTAGAGGGGGAATCGGCTATGGCTACACCTTC. Residues: CAWSRGGIGYGYTF.

The CDR3 loop reads CASSQDRTGSYEQYF. The CDR3 DNA is TGCGCCAGCAGCCAAGATCGGACGGGATCCTACGAGCAGTACTTC. The chain links TRBV4-3 to TRBJ2-7; a weak D match, TRBD2 (5 bases). From germline, CDR1 is LGHNA and CDR2 YSLEER. The CDR3 is 15 amino acids. V dropped 0 bases and J dropped 1 base, with 10 bases sitting between them.